Presented here are 15 T cell receptor beta chains from one specimen sequenced in a study of blood T cells in healthy people across ages. The second PCR ran roughly 6 to 11 cycles with a sample-barcoded 5' primer and J-beta primers. TCRdb independently ran MiXCR on the 5' RACE reads; one entry per CDR3 protein. The sample comprises around 870,000 distinct CDR3 sequences, more than 25% of which are singletons, and approximately 15% rests with the top ten. Sample: blood. The receptor set was obtained from a woman older than 75 in good health.

This clonotype has a count of ten or more. V is TRBV6-2 or TRBV6-3 and J is TRBJ2-3; tentative D call: TRBD2 (7 bases). V was pared by 6 bases and J by 2 bases, with 21 bases between. Germline V gene sequence: CDR1 MNHEY, CDR2 SVGEGT. The CDR3 covers 17 residues. CDR3 sequence (DNA): TGTGCCAGCAGGAGGGGCCTGACGCGGGGGCTCACAGATACGCAGTATTTT. This encodes CASRRGLTRGLTDTQYF.

This clonotype was seen a few times. The rearrangement links TRBV2 to TRBJ2-2; D not certain. V lost 3 bases, J lost 4 bases, and 15 bases lay in between. CDR1 and CDR2 from the germline V gene are SNHLY and FYNNEI. The CDR3 is 16 residues long. The CDR3 DNA follows: TGTGCCAGCAGTGATAACCCGCCAGGCCCCACCGGGGAGCTGTTTTTT. Protein product: CASSDNPPGPTGELFF.

This clonotype was picked up many times. The chain joins TRBV5-1 to TRBJ2-6; 7 bases match TRBD1. Per the germline V gene, CDR1 is SGHRS and CDR2 is YFSETQ. The CDR3 is 17 residues long. V was clipped by 2 bases and J by 2 bases; unmatched bases: 7. CDR3 region: CASSFRLQGAGANVLTF. CDR3 DNA: TGCGCCAGCAGCTTTCGTTTGCAGGGGGCTGGGGCCAACGTCCTGACTTTC.

This clonotype has a count of ten or more. CDR3 amino acids: CSARADTSGGPTQYF. The CDR3 DNA reads TGCAGTGCTAGAGCGGATACTAGCGGGGGACCAACGCAGTATTTT. The V call is TRBV20-1, the J call TRBJ2-3, with 11 bases matching TRBD2. CDR3 size: 15 residues. V lost 1 base to trimming and J lost 9 bases; unmatched junction nucleotides: 9. The germline V gene has CDR1 DFQATT and CDR2 SNEGSKA (reference sequence).

This clonotype appeared many times. The chain links TRBV6-5 to TRBJ2-7, with 10 bases aligning to TRBD1. Germline V CDR1 and CDR2: MNHEY, SVGAGI. Losses at the gene ends were 6 bases for V and 4 bases for J; bases not matched to a gene: 6. There are 14 residues in the CDR3. CDR3 protein: CASSPDRGAYEQYF. In nucleotides, the CDR3 is TGTGCCAGCAGCCCGGACAGGGGGGCGTACGAGCAGTACTTC.

This chain uses TRBV6-1 with TRBJ2-7; 10 nucleotides align to TRBD1. V lost 3 bases and J lost 4; bases outside the gene matches: 6. The CDR3 is made up of 15 amino acids. The germline V gene encodes CDR1 MNHNS and CDR2 SASEGT. CDR3 in amino acids: CASSDMTGGRYEQYF. CDR3 sequence (DNA): TGTGCCAGCAGTGATATGACAGGGGGCCGGTACGAGCAGTACTTC.

The rearrangement joins TRBV12-3 or TRBV12-4 to TRBJ1-2, with a weak D call TRBD1 (6 bases). The CDR3 runs to 13 residues. V was clipped by 6 bases and J by 6 bases, with 14 bases between them. The CDR3 here is CASRHRTADGYTF. DNA for the CDR3: TGTGCCAGCAGACACAGGACAGCTGATGGCTACACCTTC.

In regard to this clonotype: This may arise from a read error, as a much more abundant clone is one base away. V usage is TRBV5-1 and J usage is TRBJ2-4, with D perhaps given as TRBD1 or TRBD2 (5 bases each). This CDR3 is 17 amino acids long. V shed 3 bases and J shed 0 bases, with 16 bases lying between them. Per germline, CDR1 SGHRS and CDR2 YFSETQ. This CDR3 is CASSWSWDGRAKNIQYF. In DNA, the CDR3 is TGCGCCAGCAGCTGGAGCTGGGACGGTCGAGCCAAAAACATTCAGTACTTC.

This clonotype was seen at least ten times. This sequence joins TRBV2 and TRBJ2-3, with 8 bases identical to TRBD1. Germline V gene sequence: CDR1 SNHLY, CDR2 FYNNEI. V gave up 3 bases and J gave up 2 bases; unmatched junction bases: 1. The CDR3 is made up of 14 amino acids. CDR3 nucleotides: TGTGCCAGCAGTGACCAGGGGGCCACAGATACGCAGTATTTT. This gives the protein CASSDQGATDTQYF.

This clonotype was detected only a few times. The CDR3, as DNA: TGTGCCAGCAGTTACTCCGGACAGGGTGCCAATAACTATGGCTACACCTTC. Translating it yields CASSYSGQGANNYGYTF. This chain connects TRBV6-5 to TRBJ1-2; 8 bases map to TRBD1. CDR1 MNHEY and CDR2 SVGAGI come from the germline V gene. This CDR3 is built from 17 residues. With V trimmed by 0 bases and J by 1 base, 7 bases remained unmatched.

This clonotype was seen ten or more times. The chain is built from TRBV27 and TRBJ1-2, with 8 bases that match TRBD1. Germline CDR1 and CDR2: MNHEY and SMNVEV (reference sequence). Germline trimming cut 2 bases from V and 6 bases from J; bases unmatched to any gene: 2. The CDR3 length is 13 residues. This chain's CDR3 is CASSLNRGNGYTF. The CDR3 DNA reads TGTGCCAGCAGTTTAAACAGGGGGAATGGCTACACCTTC.

The gene calls are TRBV3-1 and TRBJ2-2; 8 positions agree with TRBD2. Per the germline V gene, CDR1 is LGHDT and CDR2 is YNNKEL (reference sequence). Germline trimming cut 6 bases from V and 4 bases from J; bases unmatched to any gene: 4. The CDR3 is made up of 14 amino acids. CDR3 sequence (DNA): TGTGCCAGCAGAGCGGGACTAGGCACCGGGGAGCTGTTTTTT. This translates into CASRAGLGTGELFF.

The sample holds many counts of this clonotype. The chain has TRBV24-1 and TRBJ2-4; D call uncertain. CDR3 size: 15 residues. Germline V CDR1 and CDR2: KGHDR, SFDVKD. V lost 3 bases, J lost 4 bases, and 12 bases lay in between. In DNA, the CDR3 is TGTGCCACCAGTGATCCTGACTTCGGAAAAAACATTCAGTACTTC. It specifies CATSDPDFGKNIQYF.

This sequence joins TRBV7-6 and TRBJ1-2; tentatively, D is TRBD1 (6 bases). This CDR3 has 16 residues. The germline CDR1 and CDR2 sequences are SGHVS and FNYEAQ. The ends were cut back, 0 bases at V and 8 bases at J, with 19 bases in the middle. The CDR3 loop reads CASSLAGGPGAPGYTF. As DNA, the CDR3 is TGTGCCAGCAGCTTAGCGGGGGGACCGGGGGCCCCGGGCTACACCTTC.

The rearrangement joins TRBV12-3 or TRBV12-4 to TRBJ2-3; D is uncertain. The V and J ends lost 7 bases and 1 base respectively, with 12 bases between them. The CDR3 runs 14 residues. As DNA, the CDR3 is TGTGCCAGCATCCCTAGAGTCCGCACAGATACGCAGTATTTT. As protein: CASIPRVRTDTQYF.